This T cell receptor (beta chain) was found in a study of STAT5B mutations in CD4+ large granular lymphocyte leukemia. The method was immunoSEQ multiplex PCR; TCRdb's version includes in-frame clones alone and lacks a portion of them. This sample has about 30,000 clones, with approximately 79% found just once. This CDR3 has 14 residues. Germline CDR1 and CDR2: MNHNS and SASEGT. V shed 8 bases and J 2 bases; nucleotides not matched to a gene: 3. This receptor was taken from a human donor in good health. Sequenced material: CD4+ T cells from blood buffy coats. The chain has TRBV6-1 and TRBJ2-3; 11 bases align to TRBD2. CDR3 DNA sequence: TGTGCCAGCGGGGGACTAGCGGCCACAGATACGCAGTATTTT. The encoded protein is CASGGLAATDTQYF.